Listed below are T cell receptor beta chains from one sample, sequenced in a study of radiotherapy plus CTLA-4 blockade in lung cancer. The table came from immunoSEQ multiplex PCR; TCRdb's copy has only in-frame clones and leaves some out. The data contain about 36,000 clones, about 85% of them singletons. The starting material was peripheral blood, obtained from a patient treated with radiotherapy plus ipilimumab. These receptors were taken from a human donor with non-small cell lung cancer who had stable disease on radiotherapy plus ipilimumab. CDR3s include the opening cysteine and the closing phenylalanine or tryptophan. Not every row has a clone size; where given, it reads once, few, many or a size class.

>TRBJ2-2|TRBV25-1|-
CASSEGLDTGELFF
>TRBJ1-1|TRBV7-3|-
CASSLSRVGTEAFF
>TRBJ1-5|TRBV28|-
CASRQTGTHNQPQHF
>TRBJ1-1|TRBV10-3|-
CAISEGARNTEAFF
>TRBJ1-2|TRBV4-1|few
CASSQEEGPGYGYTF
>TRBJ2-1|TRBV6-5|-
CASRGLAGGPYEQFF
>TRBJ2-7|TRBV6-5|-
CASRSFLAGGYEQYF
>TRBJ2-5|TRBV7-6|-
CASSVLGQPARETQYF
>TRBJ2-5|TRBV7-3|-
CASSSGQGGQETQYF
>TRBJ2-1|TRBV2|-
CASSSSGRANNEQFF
>TRBJ2-5|TRBV5-1|once
CASSPRDRGGETQYF
>TRBJ2-5|TRBV27|-
CASSFWGPDHQETQYF
>TRBJ1-1|TRBV7-9|-
CASSLISSLPGGAEAFF
>TRBJ2-1|TRBV6-1|-
CASSFRDRGPNEQFF
>TRBJ2-3|TRBV11-2|-
CASRRGDTQYF
>TRBJ2-7|TRBV19|-
CASSLQGGSSYEQYF
>TRBJ2-1|TRBV4-1|-
CASSQLSGGNEQFF
>TRBJ2-1|TRBV7-8|-
CASSLAAGALAWPFF
>TRBJ2-2|TRBV19|-
CASSILTPTGVTGELFF
>TRBJ2-7|TRBV5-5|-
CASSSAGYEQYF
>TRBJ1-4|TRBV5-4|-
CASSGRGTGNEKLFF
>TRBJ2-1|TRBV7-9|-
CASSNRSGSSYNEQFF
>TRBJ2-2|TRBV5-1|-
CASSFSGQGRSAGELFF
>TRBJ2-7|TRBV7-9|-
CASSSEGLAYEQYF
>TRBJ2-3|TRBV2|-
CASKEGVADTQYF
>TRBJ2-1|TRBV5-4|-
CASSSRTSGSNYNEQFF
>TRBJ2-7|TRBV28|-
CASSSPSGRREQYF